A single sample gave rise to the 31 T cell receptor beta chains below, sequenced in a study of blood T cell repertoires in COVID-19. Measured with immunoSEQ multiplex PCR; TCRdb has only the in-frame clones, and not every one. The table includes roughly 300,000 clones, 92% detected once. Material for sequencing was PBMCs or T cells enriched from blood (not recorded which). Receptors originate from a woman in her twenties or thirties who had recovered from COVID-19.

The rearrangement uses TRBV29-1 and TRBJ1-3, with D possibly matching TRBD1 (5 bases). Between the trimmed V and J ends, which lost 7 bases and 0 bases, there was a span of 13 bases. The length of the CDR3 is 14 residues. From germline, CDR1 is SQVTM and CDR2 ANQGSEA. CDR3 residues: CSARDSRSGNTIYF. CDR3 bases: TGCAGCGCCAGGGACTCCCGCTCTGGAAACACCATATATTTT.

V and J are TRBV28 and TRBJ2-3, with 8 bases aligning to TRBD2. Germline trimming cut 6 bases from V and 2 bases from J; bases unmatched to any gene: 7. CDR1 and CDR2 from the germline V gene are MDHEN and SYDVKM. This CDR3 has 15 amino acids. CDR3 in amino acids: CASRPAGAHTDTQYF. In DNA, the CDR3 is TGTGCCAGCAGGCCAGCGGGGGCTCACACAGATACGCAGTATTTT. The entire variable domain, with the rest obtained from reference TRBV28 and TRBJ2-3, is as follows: DVKVTQSSRYLVKRTGEKVFLECVQDMDHENMFWYRQDPGLGLRLIYFSYDVKMKEKGDIPEGYSVSREKKERFSLILESASTNQTSMYLCASRPAGAHTDTQYFGPGTRLTVL.

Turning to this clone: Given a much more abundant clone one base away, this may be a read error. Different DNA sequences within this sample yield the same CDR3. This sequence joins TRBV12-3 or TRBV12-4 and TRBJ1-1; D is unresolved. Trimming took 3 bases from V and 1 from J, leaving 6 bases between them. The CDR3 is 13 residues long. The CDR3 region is CASSLSGNTEAFF. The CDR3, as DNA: TGTGCCAGCAGTTTGTCAGGGAACACTGAAGCTTTCTTT.

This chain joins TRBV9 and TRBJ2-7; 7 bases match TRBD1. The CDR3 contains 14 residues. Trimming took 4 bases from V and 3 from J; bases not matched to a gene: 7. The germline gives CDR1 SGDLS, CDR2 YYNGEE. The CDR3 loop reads CASSKGTANYEQYF. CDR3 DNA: TGTGCCAGCAGCAAGGGGACAGCTAACTACGAGCAGTACTTC.

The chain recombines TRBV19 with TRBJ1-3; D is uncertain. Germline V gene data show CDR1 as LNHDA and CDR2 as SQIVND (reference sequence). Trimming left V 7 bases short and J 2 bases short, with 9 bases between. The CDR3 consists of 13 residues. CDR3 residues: CASMRIAGNTIYF. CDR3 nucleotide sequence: TGTGCCAGTATGCGGATTGCTGGAAACACCATATATTTT.

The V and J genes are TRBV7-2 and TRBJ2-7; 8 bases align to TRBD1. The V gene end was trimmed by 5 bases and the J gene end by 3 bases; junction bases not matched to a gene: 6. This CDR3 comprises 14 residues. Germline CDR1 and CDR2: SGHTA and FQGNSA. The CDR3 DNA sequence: TGTGCCAGCAGCACAGGACAGGGTGGCTACGAGCAGTACTTC. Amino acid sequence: CASSTGQGGYEQYF.

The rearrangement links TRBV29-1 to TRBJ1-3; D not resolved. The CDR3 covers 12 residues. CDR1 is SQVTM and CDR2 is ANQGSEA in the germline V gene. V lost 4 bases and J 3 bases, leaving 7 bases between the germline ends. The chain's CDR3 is CSVGGNGNTIYF. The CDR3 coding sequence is TGCAGCGTTGGAGGAAATGGAAACACCATATATTTT.

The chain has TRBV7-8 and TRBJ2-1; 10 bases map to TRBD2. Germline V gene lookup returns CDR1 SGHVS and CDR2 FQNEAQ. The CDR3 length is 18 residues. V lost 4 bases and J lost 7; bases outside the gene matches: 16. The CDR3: CASSSPGLAGATTNEQFF. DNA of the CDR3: TGTGCCAGCAGCTCCCCGGGGCTAGCGGGAGCGACTACAAATGAGCAGTTCTTC.

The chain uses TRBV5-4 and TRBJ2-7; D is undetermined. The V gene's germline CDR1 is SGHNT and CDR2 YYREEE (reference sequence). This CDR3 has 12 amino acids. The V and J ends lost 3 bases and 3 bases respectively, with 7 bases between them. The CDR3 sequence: CASSSGFYEQYF. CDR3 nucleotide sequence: TGTGCCAGCAGCTCCGGGTTCTACGAGCAGTACTTC.

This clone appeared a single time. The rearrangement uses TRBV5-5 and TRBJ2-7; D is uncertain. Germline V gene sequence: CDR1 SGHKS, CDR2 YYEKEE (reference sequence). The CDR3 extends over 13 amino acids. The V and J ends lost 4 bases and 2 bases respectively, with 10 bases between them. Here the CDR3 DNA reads TGTGCCAGCAGCGCCAGTTCCCCCTACGAGCAGTACTTC. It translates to CASSASSPYEQYF. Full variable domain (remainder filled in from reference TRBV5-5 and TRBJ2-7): DAGVTQSPTHLIKTRGQQVTLRCSPISGHKSVSWYQQVLGQGPQFIFQYYEKEERGRGNFPDRFSARQFPNYSSELNVNALLLGDSALYLCASSASSPYEQYFGPGTRLTVT.

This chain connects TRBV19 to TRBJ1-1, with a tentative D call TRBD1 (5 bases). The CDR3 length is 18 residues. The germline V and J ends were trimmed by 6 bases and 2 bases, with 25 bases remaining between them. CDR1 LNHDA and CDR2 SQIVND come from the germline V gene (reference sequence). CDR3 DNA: TGTGCCAGTAGATACATTCCTCTACAGGATGATGATAACACTGAAGCTTTCTTT. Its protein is CASRYIPLQDDDNTEAFF.

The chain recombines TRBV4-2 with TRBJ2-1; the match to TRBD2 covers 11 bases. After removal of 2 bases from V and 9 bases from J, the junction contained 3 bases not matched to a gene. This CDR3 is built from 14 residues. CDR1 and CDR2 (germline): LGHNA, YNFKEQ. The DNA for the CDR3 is TGTGCCAGCAGCCAACCCACTAGCGGGGGTGAGCAGTTCTTC. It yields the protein CASSQPTSGGEQFF.

The CDR3 DNA sequence: TGTGCCAGTAGTATCCGGGGGGGGCCGCGGAACAATGAGCAGTTCTTC. Translating it yields CASSIRGGPRNNEQFF. This sequence joins TRBV19 and TRBJ2-1; 8 bases are a match to TRBD2. Germline assignment: CDR1 LNHDA and CDR2 SQIVND (reference sequence). V lost 3 bases to trimming and J lost 5 bases; unmatched junction nucleotides: 9. The CDR3 has 16 residues.

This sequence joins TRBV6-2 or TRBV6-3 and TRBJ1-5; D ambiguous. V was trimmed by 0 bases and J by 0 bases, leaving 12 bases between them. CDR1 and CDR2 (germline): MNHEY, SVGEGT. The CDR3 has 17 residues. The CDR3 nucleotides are TGTGCCAGCAGTTACTCGAGTTTCGGGGATAGCAATCAGCCCCAGCATTTT. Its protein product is CASSYSSFGDSNQPQHF.

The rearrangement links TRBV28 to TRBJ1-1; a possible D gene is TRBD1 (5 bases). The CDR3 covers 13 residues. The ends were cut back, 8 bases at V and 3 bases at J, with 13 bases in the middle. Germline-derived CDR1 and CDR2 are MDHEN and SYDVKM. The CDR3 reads CASLTGGYTEAFF. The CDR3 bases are TGTGCCAGCCTAACCGGGGGATACACTGAAGCTTTCTTT.

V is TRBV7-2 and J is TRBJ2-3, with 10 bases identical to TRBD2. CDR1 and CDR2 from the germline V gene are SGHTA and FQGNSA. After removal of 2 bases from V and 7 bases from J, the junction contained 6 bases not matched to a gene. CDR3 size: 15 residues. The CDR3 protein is CASSLLAGAPNTQYF. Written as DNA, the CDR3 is TGTGCCAGCAGCTTACTAGCGGGGGCACCAAATACGCAGTATTTT.

The CDR3 DNA reads as TGTGCCAGTGCCCTAGCCTCCTACGAGCAGTACTTC. Protein: CASALASYEQYF. J is TRBJ2-7 and V is TRBV28; D may be TRBD2 (5 bases). The CDR3 contains 12 residues. Germline V gene data show CDR1 as MDHEN and CDR2 as SYDVKM. The V end lost 9 bases, the J end lost 0 bases, and 9 bases lay between the germline ends.

CDR3 sequence: CASSLALAGQETQYF. CDR3 DNA sequence: TGTGCCAGCAGCTTGGCCCTAGCGGGCCAAGAGACCCAGTACTTC. The V call is TRBV5-4, the J call TRBJ2-5; 8 nucleotides align to TRBD2. Germline values: CDR1 SGHNT, CDR2 YYREEE (reference sequence). The CDR3 runs to 15 residues. V trimming: 0 bases; J trimming: 1 base; junction bases outside the gene matches: 2. Combining the CDR3 with reference TRBV5-4 and TRBJ2-5 gives the whole variable domain ETGVTQSPTHLIKTRGQQVTLRCSSQSGHNTVSWYQQALGQGPQFIFQYYREEENGRGNFPPRFSGLQFPNYSSELNVNALELDDSALYLCASSLALAGQETQYFGPGTRLLVL.

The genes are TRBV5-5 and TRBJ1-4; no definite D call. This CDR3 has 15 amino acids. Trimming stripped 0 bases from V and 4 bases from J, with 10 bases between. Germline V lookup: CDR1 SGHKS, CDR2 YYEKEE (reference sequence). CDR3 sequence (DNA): TGTGCCAGCAGCTTGGCCCCAGGTCATAATGAAAAACTGTTTTTT. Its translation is CASSLAPGHNEKLFF.

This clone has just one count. Here the CDR3 DNA reads TGTGCCAGTCGGACTAGCGGGAGCAATAAGGTTGAGCAGTTCTTC. Its protein is CASRTSGSNKVEQFF. The J gene is TRBJ2-1, the V gene TRBV19, with 13 bases fitting TRBD2. This CDR3 comprises 15 residues. Germline CDR1 LNHDA, CDR2 SQIVND (reference sequence). After removal of 8 bases from V and 9 bases from J, the junction contained 10 bases not matched to a gene.

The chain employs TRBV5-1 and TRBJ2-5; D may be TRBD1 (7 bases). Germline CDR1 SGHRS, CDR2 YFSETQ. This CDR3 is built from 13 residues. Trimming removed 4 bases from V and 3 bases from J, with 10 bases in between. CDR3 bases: TGCGCCAGCAGCGCGGGACAGAAAGAGACCCAGTACTTC. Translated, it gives CASSAGQKETQYF.

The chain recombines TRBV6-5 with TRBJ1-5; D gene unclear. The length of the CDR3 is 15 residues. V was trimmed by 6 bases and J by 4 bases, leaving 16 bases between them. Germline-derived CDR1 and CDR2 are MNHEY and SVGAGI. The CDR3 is CASSLRPRENQPQHF. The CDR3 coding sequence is TGTGCCAGCAGCCTCCGGCCTCGGGAGAATCAGCCCCAGCATTTT.

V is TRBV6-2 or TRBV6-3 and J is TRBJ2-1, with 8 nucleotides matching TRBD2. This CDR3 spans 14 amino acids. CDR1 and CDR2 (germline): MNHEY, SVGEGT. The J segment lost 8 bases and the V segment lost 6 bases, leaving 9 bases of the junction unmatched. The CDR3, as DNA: TGTGCCAGCAGCTTTGTAGCGGGACGGGATGAGCAGTTCTTC. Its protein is CASSFVAGRDEQFF.

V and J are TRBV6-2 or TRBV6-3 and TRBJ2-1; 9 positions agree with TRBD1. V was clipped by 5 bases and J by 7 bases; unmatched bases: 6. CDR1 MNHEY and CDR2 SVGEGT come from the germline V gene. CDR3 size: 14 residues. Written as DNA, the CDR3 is TGTGCCAGCAGTGACAGGGGGGTGGAGAATGAGCAGTTCTTC. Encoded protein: CASSDRGVENEQFF.

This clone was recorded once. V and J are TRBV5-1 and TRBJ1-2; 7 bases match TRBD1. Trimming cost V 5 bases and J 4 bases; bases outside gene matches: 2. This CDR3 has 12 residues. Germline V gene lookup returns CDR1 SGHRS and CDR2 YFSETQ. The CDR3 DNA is TGCGCCAGCAGTGACAGGGCCTATGGCTACACCTTC. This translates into CASSDRAYGYTF.

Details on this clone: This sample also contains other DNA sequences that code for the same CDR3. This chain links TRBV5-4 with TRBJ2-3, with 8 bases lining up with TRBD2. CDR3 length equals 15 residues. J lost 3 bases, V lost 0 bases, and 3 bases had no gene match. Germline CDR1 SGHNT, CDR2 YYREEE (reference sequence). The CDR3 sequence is CASSLAGGRTDTQYF. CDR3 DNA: TGTGCCAGCAGCTTGGCGGGGGGGCGAACAGATACGCAGTATTTT.

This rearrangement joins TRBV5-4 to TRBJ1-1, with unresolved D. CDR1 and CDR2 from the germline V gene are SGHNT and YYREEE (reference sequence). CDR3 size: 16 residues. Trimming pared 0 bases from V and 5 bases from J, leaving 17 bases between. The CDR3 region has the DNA TGTGCCAGCAGCTTGGACAGTGCAGTTACGGGGACTGAAGCTTTCTTT. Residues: CASSLDSAVTGTEAFF.

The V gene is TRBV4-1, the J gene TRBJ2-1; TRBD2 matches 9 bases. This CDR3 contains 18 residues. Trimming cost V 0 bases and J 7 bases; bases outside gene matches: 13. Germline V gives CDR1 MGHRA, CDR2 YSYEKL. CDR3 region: CASSQDSVLAGSRNEQFF. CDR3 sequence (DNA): TGCGCCAGCAGCCAAGATTCAGTTCTAGCGGGGTCCAGAAATGAGCAGTTCTTC.

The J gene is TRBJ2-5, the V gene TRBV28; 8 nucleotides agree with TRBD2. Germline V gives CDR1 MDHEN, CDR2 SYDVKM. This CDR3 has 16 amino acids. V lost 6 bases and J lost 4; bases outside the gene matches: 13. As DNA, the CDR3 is TGTGCCAGCAGCTCTCCGGGAGCGGGAGAAGTAGAGACCCAGTACTTC. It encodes CASSSPGAGEVETQYF.

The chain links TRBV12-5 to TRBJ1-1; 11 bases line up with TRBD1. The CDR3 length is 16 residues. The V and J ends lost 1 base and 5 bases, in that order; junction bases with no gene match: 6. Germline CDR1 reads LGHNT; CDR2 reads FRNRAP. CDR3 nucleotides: TGTGCTAGTGGTTTGGGGACCGGGACAGGGGGGACTGAAGCTTTCTTT. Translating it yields CASGLGTGTGGTEAFF.

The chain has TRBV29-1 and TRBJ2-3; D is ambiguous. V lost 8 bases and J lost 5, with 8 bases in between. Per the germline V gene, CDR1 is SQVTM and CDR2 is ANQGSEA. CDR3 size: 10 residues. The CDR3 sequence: CSFRGDTQYF. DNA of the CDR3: TGCAGCTTCCGAGGAGATACGCAGTATTTT.